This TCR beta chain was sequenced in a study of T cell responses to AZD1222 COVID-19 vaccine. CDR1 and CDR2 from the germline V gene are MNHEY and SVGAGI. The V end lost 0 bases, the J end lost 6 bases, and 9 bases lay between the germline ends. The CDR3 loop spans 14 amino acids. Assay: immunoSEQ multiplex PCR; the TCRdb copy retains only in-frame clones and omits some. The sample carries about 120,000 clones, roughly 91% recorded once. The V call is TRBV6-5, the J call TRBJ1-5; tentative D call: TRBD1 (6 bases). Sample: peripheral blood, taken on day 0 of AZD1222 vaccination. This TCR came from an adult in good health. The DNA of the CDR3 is TGTGCCAGCAGTTACTCGAGGGGGACTCAGCCCCAGCATTTT. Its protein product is CASSYSRGTQPQHF.